This T cell receptor beta chain was obtained from a study of CD8 T cells in ankylosing spondylitis. The authors made TCR beta libraries by quantitative 5'-RACE with molecular barcodes. TCRdb re-called the 5' RACE reads through MiXCR, storing one row per CDR3 protein. The sample includes about 800,000 distinct CDR3 sequences, about an eighth seen only once; the top ten take more than 0.5%. Trimming took 7 bases from V and 5 from J; bases not matched to a gene: 13. The CDR3 runs 16 residues. Germline V gene lookup returns CDR1 MNHNS and CDR2 SASEGT. This clonotype was counted a few times. Its target is not known. Study-wide results and limits: Reportedly, significant enrichment of disease-linked clones occurred in matched ankylosing spondylitis synovial fluid. In peripheral blood, disease-linked CD8+ clones occurred at relatively low frequencies. A motif of roughly 8 highly homologous TCR beta variants was seen as apparently characteristic of ankylosing spondylitis blood.

The chain has TRBV6-1 and TRBJ2-1, with 8 bases that match TRBD1. This receptor was taken from a male donor with ankylosing spondylitis. The sample was blood, either unsorted or a sorted T cell fraction (not recorded which). Here the CDR3 reads CASTPSGRGLDNEQFF. The CDR3 DNA reads TGTGCCAGCACCCCAAGCGGCAGGGGGCTTGACAATGAGCAGTTCTTC.